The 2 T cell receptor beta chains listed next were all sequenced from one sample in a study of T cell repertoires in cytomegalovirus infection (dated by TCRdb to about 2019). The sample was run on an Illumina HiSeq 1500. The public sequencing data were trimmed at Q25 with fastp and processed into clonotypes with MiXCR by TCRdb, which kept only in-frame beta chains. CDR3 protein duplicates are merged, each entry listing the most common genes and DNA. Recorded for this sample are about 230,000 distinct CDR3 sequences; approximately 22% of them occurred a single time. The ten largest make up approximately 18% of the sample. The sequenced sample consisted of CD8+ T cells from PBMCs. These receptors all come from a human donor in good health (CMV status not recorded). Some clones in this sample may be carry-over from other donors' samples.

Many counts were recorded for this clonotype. The CDR3 reads CASSFRAGGRNEQFF. CDR3 bases: TGTGCCAGCAGCTTTCGCGCGGGAGGGAGGAATGAGCAGTTCTTC. The V gene is TRBV7-9, the J gene TRBJ2-1, with 9 bases aligning to TRBD2. The CDR3 consists of 15 residues. CDR1 and CDR2 from the germline V gene are SEHNR and FQNEAQ (reference sequence). After removal of 3 bases from V and 7 bases from J, the junction contained 7 bases not matched to a gene.

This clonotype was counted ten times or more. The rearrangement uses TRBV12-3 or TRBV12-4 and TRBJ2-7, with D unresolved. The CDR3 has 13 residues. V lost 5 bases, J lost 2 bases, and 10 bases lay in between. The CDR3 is CASSGQPTYEQYF. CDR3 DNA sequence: TGTGCCAGCAGTGGCCAACCCACCTACGAGCAGTACTTC.